These T cell receptor beta chains were read from a single sample in a study of T cell changes during pregnancy in multiple sclerosis. Some clones are missing from TCRdb's copy, which holds only in-frame ones; the method was immunoSEQ multiplex PCR. The profile shows 30,000 or so clones, approximately 94% of them singletons. Specimen: CD4+ T cells from peripheral blood mononuclear cells, collected after pregnancy. The origin of the receptors is a female donor with multiple sclerosis, enrolled in a pregnancy study. The CDR3 runs from the conserved cysteine through the conserved F or W. D genes are given only for firm matches. Size is stated for part of the rows, as once, few or many counts, or as a class when the clone is expanded.

>TRBV30|13|TRBJ2-1|-|-
TGTGCCTGGGCCGAGAGCTCCTACAATGAGCAGTTCTTC
CAWAESSYNEQFF
>TRBV18|13|TRBJ2-5|-|-
TGTGCCAGCTCACCACGGAGCGGGGAGACCCAGTACTTC
CASSPRSGETQYF
>TRBV2|12|TRBJ2-7|-|-
TGTGCCAGCAGTCGTGAGGCGGCGGAGCAGTACTTC
CASSREAAEQYF
>TRBV11-3|18|TRBJ2-1|TRBD2|-
TGTGCCAGCAGCTTAGATCAGGGGGGTAGCGGGAGGGTAAATGAGCAGTTCTTC
CASSLDQGGSGRVNEQFF
>TRBV19|12|TRBJ1-5|-|once
TGTGCCAGTAGTATAGATCTACAGCCCCAGCATTTT
CASSIDLQPQHF
>TRBV13|14|TRBJ1-3|-|-
TGTGCCAGCAGCGAGGGGGGGCAGGGAAACACCATATATTTT
CASSEGGQGNTIYF
>TRBV23-1|17|TRBJ2-1|TRBD2|-
TGCGCCGCACCGACTAGCGGGGGATTAAGCTCCTACAATGAGCAGTTCTTC
CAAPTSGGLSSYNEQFF
>TRBV7-6|11|TRBJ2-5|-|-
TGTGCCAGCGGGCGAAAAGAGACCCAGTACTTC
CASGRKETQYF
>TRBV7-6|13|TRBJ1-1|-|once
TGTGCCAGCAGCCCCATGCGGAAGACTGAAGCTTTCTTT
CASSPMRKTEAFF
>TRBV5-1|15|TRBJ1-3|TRBD1|-
TGCGCCAGCAGCTCACAGGGGACCACTGGAAACACCATATATTTT
CASSSQGTTGNTIYF
>TRBV27|14|TRBJ1-4|TRBD1|once
TGTGCCAGCAGTTCACAGGGGACTAATGAAAAACTGTTTTTT
CASSSQGTNEKLFF
>TRBV25-1|12|TRBJ2-1|-|-
TGTGCCAGCGGAGCAGCTAGCACTGAGCAGTTCTTC
CASGAASTEQFF
>TRBV19|15|TRBJ1-4|-|few
TGTGCCAGTAGTATTGGGGGGGCGACTAATGAAAAACTGTTTTTT
CASSIGGATNEKLFF
>TRBV10-3|13|TRBJ1-4|TRBD1|-
TGTGCCATCAGCCAGGGGGCAGAAGAAAAACTGTTTTTT
CAISQGAEEKLFF
>TRBV5-1|14|TRBJ2-1|TRBD2|-
TGCGCCAGCAGCTCAGGACTAGCGGGGGGGGACGAGTTCTTC
CASSSGLAGGDEFF
>TRBV19|15|TRBJ1-2|-|-
TGTGCCAGTAGTATGTCCAGGCCAACTAACTATGGCTACACCTTC
CASSMSRPTNYGYTF
>TRBV5-6|14|TRBJ2-5|-|-
TGTGCCAGCAGCTTTTTCGGAGGAGAGGAGACCCAGTACTTC
CASSFFGGEETQYF
>TRBV7-8|14|TRBJ2-7|-|-
TGTGCCAGCAGCTTAAGGGCCGGGCCGGGACAAAAGTACTTC
CASSLRAGPGQKYF
>TRBV7-9|14|TRBJ2-1|-|few
TGTGCCAGCAGCTTAAGCGGGACAACCAATGAGCAGTTCTTC
CASSLSGTTNEQFF
>TRBV20-1|9|TRBJ1-2|-|-
TGCAGTGCTAGCAATGGCTACACCTTC
CSASNGYTF
>TRBV19|14|TRBJ1-2|-|once
TGTGCCTCTAGTGGGGGGGATAGTGACTATGGCTACACCTTC
CASSGGDSDYGYTF
>TRBV2|15|TRBJ1-2|-|-
TGTGCCAGCAGTAAAAGGTCGGGCAGGGGAGCTGGCTACACCTTC
CASSKRSGRGAGYTF